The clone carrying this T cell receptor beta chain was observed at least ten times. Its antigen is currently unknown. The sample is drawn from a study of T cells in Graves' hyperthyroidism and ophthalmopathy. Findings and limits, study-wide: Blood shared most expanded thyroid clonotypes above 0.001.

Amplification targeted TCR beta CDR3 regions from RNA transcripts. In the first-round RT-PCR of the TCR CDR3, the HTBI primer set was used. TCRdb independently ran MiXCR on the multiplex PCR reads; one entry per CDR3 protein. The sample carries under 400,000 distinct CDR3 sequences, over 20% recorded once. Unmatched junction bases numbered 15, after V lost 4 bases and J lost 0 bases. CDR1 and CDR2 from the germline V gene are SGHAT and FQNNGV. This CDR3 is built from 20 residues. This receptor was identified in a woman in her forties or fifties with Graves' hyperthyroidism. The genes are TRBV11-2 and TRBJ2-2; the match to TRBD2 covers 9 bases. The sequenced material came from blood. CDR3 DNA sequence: TGTGCCAGCAGCTCCGGGCCGCTAGCGGGGACCTCATCGAACACCGGGGAGCTGTTTTTT. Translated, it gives CASSSGPLAGTSSNTGELFF.